The source of this TCR beta chain is a study of blood T cell repertoires in COVID-19. About the study: The United States, Italy and Spain provided the acute and convalescent COVID-19 samples. PBMCs, B-cell-depleted T cells, or T cells provided the cDNA or gDNA that made up the material.

Authors' analysis steps: Amplification with reference gene primers provided the estimates of nucleated cell counts. This table comes from immunoSEQ multiplex PCR, and its TCRdb copy is limited to in-frame clones, with some not included. Clone size and the V and J calls come from that table; the DNA yielded D and trimming. This repertoire shows 55,000 to 70,000 clones, about 91% found once; its top ten account for 7.3%. Sequenced material: peripheral blood. The sequence came from a man aged 35-49 years with COVID-19, enrolled during active disease.

The CDR3 region is CAWSLYSYEQYF. The CDR3 DNA follows: TGTGCCTGGAGTTTGTACAGCTACGAGCAGTACTTC. The V call is TRBV30, the J call TRBJ2-7; D remains unclear. The CDR3 sequence is 12 residues long. Germline lookup yields CDR1 GTSNPN and CDR2 SVGIG (reference sequence). The V gene lost 2 bases and the J gene lost 3 bases, with 8 bases spanning the gap.